These T cell receptor beta chains were read from a single sample in a study of cytomegalovirus exposure and HLA in healthy donors. Libraries were prepared by immunoSEQ multiplex PCR; TCRdb keeps only in-frame clonotypes and omits some of them. The sample includes 140,000 to 150,000 clones, about 10% of them seen just once. The sequencing input was PBMCs. Source of these receptors: a man over 45 in good health and CMV-seronegative. CDR3s leave out the opening cysteine and the closing phenylalanine or tryptophan. The order of the fields is J gene, clone size, V gene, D gene, CDR3 protein. A D gene is named only where the DNA matches it firmly. Clone sizes are given selectively: once, few, many, or a class where the clone is expanded.

TRBJ2-5	-	TRBV29-1	-	SVGKGRSKETQY
TRBJ1-3	-	TRBV28	-	ASSTPGVRNTIY
TRBJ2-1	-	TRBV19	TRBD2	ASSGGRSDEQF
TRBJ2-5	-	TRBV6-5	-	ASSPFTEETQY
TRBJ1-5	-	TRBV10-3	-	AISAEASNQPQH
TRBJ1-1	few	TRBV5-1	-	ASSLSGTEAF
TRBJ1-1	-	TRBV30	-	AWIGQLNTEAF
TRBJ2-7	-	TRBV6-5	TRBD1	ASSYSGTGYHEQY
TRBJ1-3	-	TRBV10-1	TRBD1	ASSESTGQGDTIY
TRBJ1-2	-	TRBV28	TRBD1	ASRLTGGGGYT
TRBJ2-5	few	TRBV16	-	ASSRREGYQETQY
TRBJ1-4	few	TRBV9	-	ASSVGGTNEKLF
TRBJ2-5	-	TRBV6-6	-	ASSSGLGGDQETQY
TRBJ1-5	-	TRBV29-1	TRBD1	SVEYFQDRGSNQPQH
TRBJ2-3	-	TRBV6-1	TRBD2	ASSEPGGRRTDTQY
TRBJ1-4	-	TRBV6-5	-	ASSLSGANEKLF
TRBJ2-2	few	TRBV5-4	-	ASSLSRGANTGELF
TRBJ1-1	few	TRBV7-9	TRBD1	ASRRQGVSTEAF
TRBJ2-2	few	TRBV7-8	TRBD1	ASSLGQGDTGELF
TRBJ2-1	-	TRBV5-1	TRBD2	ASSPPSGGAVEQF
TRBJ1-2	-	TRBV7-8	TRBD1	ASSLGDSRHYGYT
TRBJ2-7	-	TRBV30	-	AWSGEYSYEQY
TRBJ1-5	-	TRBV9	TRBD1	ASSGDRGNFGSNQPQH
TRBJ1-3	-	TRBV27	TRBD1	ASRLDRDSGNTIY
TRBJ1-5	few	TRBV2	-	ASSPQLQGGQPQH
TRBJ2-5	few	TRBV6-5	-	ASSYSNQQETQY
TRBJ1-1	few	TRBV5-4	-	ASSLDTLNTEAF
TRBJ2-1	-	TRBV23-1	-	ASTGESRLTYNEQF
TRBJ2-7	few	TRBV5-6	-	ASSLAVDEQY
TRBJ2-2	-	TRBV30	TRBD2	AWNGRAGTSGSGGELF
TRBJ2-5	few	TRBV18	-	ASSLRLVTAEETQY
TRBJ2-2	few	TRBV11-3	-	ASSLGRTGELF
TRBJ1-3	few	TRBV30	TRBD1	AWSTGDFQSSGNTIY
TRBJ2-2	-	TRBV27	-	ASSHISNTGELF
TRBJ1-1	few	TRBV18	TRBD1	ASSPSLDRAWNTEAF
TRBJ1-2	few	TRBV6-5	-	ASSYSGRGYGYT
TRBJ1-2	few	TRBV28	-	ASSSTKNYGYT
TRBJ2-7	-	TRBV19	-	ASSPGGALYEQY
TRBJ1-2	-	TRBV28	-	ASTSSRLYGYT
TRBJ2-7	few	TRBV7-7	TRBD2	ASSRGTSGSYEQY
TRBJ1-3	-	TRBV29-1	TRBD1	SVIIGTAGNTIY
TRBJ1-5	few	TRBV6-6	-	ASSSSYPLANQPQH
TRBJ2-1	-	TRBV30	-	AWSAGTGYNEQF
TRBJ2-2	few	TRBV2	TRBD1	ASSMGTGTNTGELF
TRBJ2-1	-	TRBV27	-	ASARLDYNEQF
TRBJ1-2	many	TRBV30	TRBD1	AWKNRGGPYGYT
TRBJ2-2	few	TRBV7-2	TRBD2	ASSQGSGSPGELF
TRBJ1-1	-	TRBV11-3	-	ASSLRGGTEAF
TRBJ2-3	-	TRBV4-1	-	ASSQDVASGSTVDTQY